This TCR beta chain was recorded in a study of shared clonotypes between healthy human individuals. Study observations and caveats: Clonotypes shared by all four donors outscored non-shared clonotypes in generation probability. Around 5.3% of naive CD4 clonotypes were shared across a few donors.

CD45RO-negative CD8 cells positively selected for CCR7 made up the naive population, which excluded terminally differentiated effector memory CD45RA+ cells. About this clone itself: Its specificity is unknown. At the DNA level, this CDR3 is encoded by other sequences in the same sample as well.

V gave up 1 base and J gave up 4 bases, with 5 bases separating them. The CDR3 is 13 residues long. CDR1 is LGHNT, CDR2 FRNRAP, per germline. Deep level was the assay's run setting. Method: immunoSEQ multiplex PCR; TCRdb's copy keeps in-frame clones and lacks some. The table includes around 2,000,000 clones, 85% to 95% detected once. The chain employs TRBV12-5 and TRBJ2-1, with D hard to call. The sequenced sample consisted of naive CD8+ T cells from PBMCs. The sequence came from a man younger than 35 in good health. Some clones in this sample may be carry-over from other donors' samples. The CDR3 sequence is CASGLGLYNEQFF. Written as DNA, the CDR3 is TGTGCTAGTGGTTTGGGGCTATACAATGAGCAGTTCTTC.